The sequence of this T cell receptor beta chain was determined in a study of spatial heterogeneity in lung cancer. As for the study in general: In tumor regions, TCR transcript counts tracked strongly with a T cell module score from matched bulk RNA-seq. Findings of the study overall: How many expanded intratumoral alpha and beta TCRs were present tracked the tumor mutation count, which was a count of nonsynonymous mutations.

MiXCR was run by TCRdb on the 5' RACE reads, yielding one entry per CDR3 protein. This sample yields 12,000 or so distinct CDR3 sequences, of which about 15% are seen a single time; 15% belongs to the top ten. On this clonotype itself: The antigen remains unidentified.

Time point meaning: sample taken at primary tumor resection. This specimen was lung tumor tissue, taken at surgery. The source of this sequence is a male donor with early-stage non-small cell lung cancer.

The CDR3 protein is CSAPRGRIDTQYF. The CDR3 region has the DNA TGCAGTGCTCCCCGGGGGCGCATAGATACGCAGTATTTT. V is TRBV20-1 and J is TRBJ2-3; TRBD1 or TRBD2 may be the D gene (6 bases each). Looked up from germline, CDR1 is DFQATT and CDR2 is SNEGSKA (reference sequence). The CDR3 has 13 amino acids. Trimming removed 5 bases at V and 5 bases at J, with 14 bases between.